This T cell receptor beta chain is from a study of blood T cell repertoires in COVID-19. Here immunoSEQ multiplex PCR was the method, and the copy in TCRdb shows in-frame clones only, minus some. The table has 130,000 or so clones, 75% to 90% seen once. The junction had 6 bases not matched to a gene; V was cut back by 4 bases and J by 0 bases. The length of the CDR3 is 16 residues. Germline V gene sequence: CDR1 MDHEN, CDR2 SYDVKM. The sequence was obtained from an older man with active or convalescent COVID-19. The chain links TRBV28 to TRBJ2-5, with 9 positions matching TRBD1. The sample comprised peripheral blood. In DNA form, the CDR3 reads TGTGCCAGCAGTTATACCGGGACAGGGTACCAAGAGACCCAGTACTTC. It codes for CASSYTGTGYQETQYF.